The 27 T cell receptor beta chains listed next were all sequenced from one sample in a study of cytomegalovirus exposure and HLA in healthy donors. Clones were sequenced by immunoSEQ multiplex PCR, and TCRdb holds only the in-frame ones, with some missing. The table includes under 400,000 clones, approximately 88% detected once. Source material: PBMCs. These receptors came from a man under 40 in good health and CMV-seronegative.

This clone was counted only a few times. The chain couples TRBV7-2 to TRBJ1-2; D is unclear. The V gene's germline CDR1 is SGHTA and CDR2 FQGNSA. CDR3 length equals 12 residues. V gave up 3 bases and J gave up 4 bases, with 6 bases separating them. DNA for the CDR3: TGTGCCAGCAGCTTGATCGGCTATGGCTACACCTTC. Protein sequence: CASSLIGYGYTF. The whole variable domain, filled in from reference TRBV7-2 and TRBJ1-2, reads GAGVSQSPSNKVTEKGKDVELRCDPISGHTALYWYRQSLGQGLEFLIYFQGNSAPDKSGLPSDRFSAERTGGSVSTLTIQRTQQEDSAVYLCASSLIGYGYTFGSGTRLTVV.

The chain's CDR3 is CASSLISSGDYNEQFF. In DNA, the CDR3 is TGTGCCAGCAGCTTGATTTCCAGCGGAGACTACAATGAGCAGTTCTTC. The chain carries TRBV5-4 and TRBJ2-1; D possibly corresponds to TRBD2 (5 bases). V shed 1 base and J shed 3 bases, with 14 bases lying between them. CDR3 length equals 16 residues. CDR1 and CDR2 from the germline V gene are SGHNT and YYREEE (reference sequence).

This clone appeared a single time. The J gene is TRBJ2-1, the V gene TRBV4-2; D is perhaps TRBD2 (6 bases). Trimming took off 2 bases at V and 0 bases at J, with 8 bases between the two ends. CDR1 is LGHNA and CDR2 is YNFKEQ in the germline V gene. This CDR3 has 15 amino acids. The CDR3 region has the DNA TGTGCCAGCAGCCAAACTAGCCCCTCCTACAATGAGCAGTTCTTC. It is translated as CASSQTSPSYNEQFF.

In this sample, this clone turned up a few times. V and J are TRBV19 and TRBJ2-2; tentatively, D is TRBD1 (6 bases). The CDR3 is 14 amino acids. Trimming removed 7 bases at V and 3 bases at J, with 12 bases between. The germline CDR1 and CDR2 sequences are LNHDA and SQIVND (reference sequence). The CDR3 protein is CASTRTADTGELFF. CDR3 coding DNA: TGTGCCAGTACCCGGACAGCAGACACCGGGGAGCTGTTTTTT.

Points on this clone: The same CDR3 can be traced to other DNA sequences in this sample. The chain carries TRBV5-1 and TRBJ1-1; D gene uncertain. V lost 0 bases and J lost 2, with 8 bases in between. This CDR3 is 14 amino acids long. Germline V gene sequence: CDR1 SGHRS, CDR2 YFSETQ. CDR3 bases: TGCGCCAGCAGCTTGGGTACAGCAAACACTGAAGCTTTCTTT. It yields the protein CASSLGTANTEAFF.

The DNA for the CDR3 is TGTGCCAGTAGTCTGGACAGGGGGGATAATTCACCCCTCCACTTT. Its translation is CASSLDRGDNSPLHF. The chain combines TRBV19 with TRBJ1-6; 10 bases are a match to TRBD1. The CDR3 spans 15 residues. The V and J ends lost 5 bases and 5 bases, in that order; junction bases with no gene match: 3. The germline gives CDR1 LNHDA, CDR2 SQIVND (reference sequence).

In DNA, the CDR3 is TGTGCCAGCAGCTTGTCAGGGTCAGCGGGGGAGCTGTTTTTT. Encoded protein: CASSLSGSAGELFF. V gene TRBV7-7 combines with J gene TRBJ2-2; possibly TRBD1 for D (5 bases). Germline V gene sequence: CDR1 SSHAT, CDR2 FNYEAQ (reference sequence). The CDR3 spans 14 residues. The V end was cut by 3 bases, the J end by 8 bases, with 13 bases between.

The rearrangement links TRBV27 to TRBJ1-2; the D gene is possibly TRBD1 (6 bases). The germline V gene encodes CDR1 MNHEY and CDR2 SMNVEV (reference sequence). Trimming stripped 4 bases from V and 6 bases from J, with 12 bases between. The CDR3 totals 13 residues. CDR3 amino acids: CASSSPAGDGYTF. The CDR3 DNA sequence: TGTGCCAGCAGTTCCCCAGCAGGGGATGGCTACACCTTC.

This clone appeared once. The chain employs TRBV4-3 and TRBJ1-1; D is possibly TRBD1 (5 bases). Germline lookup yields CDR1 LGHNA and CDR2 YSLEER. V was pared by 2 bases and J by 5 bases, with 12 bases between. CDR3 length: 14 residues. The CDR3: CASSQQGRWTEAFF. The CDR3 DNA follows: TGCGCCAGCAGCCAACAGGGAAGGTGGACTGAAGCTTTCTTT.

The J gene is TRBJ2-7, the V gene TRBV2, with 10 bases matching TRBD2. The CDR3 consists of 14 residues. Germline trimming cut 6 bases from V and 4 bases from J; bases unmatched to any gene: 6. The germline gives CDR1 SNHLY, CDR2 FYNNEI. CDR3 loop: CASRELAGGYEQYF. DNA of the CDR3: TGTGCCAGCAGGGAATTAGCGGGGGGTTACGAGCAGTACTTC.

This chain connects TRBV27 to TRBJ2-5; TRBD2 aligns across 11 bases. Trimming removed 4 bases from V and 3 bases from J; junction bases left unmatched: 1. The CDR3 is made up of 14 amino acids. Per the germline V gene, CDR1 is MNHEY and CDR2 is SMNVEV (reference sequence). DNA for the CDR3: TGTGCCAGCAGTTCGGGACTAGCGGAAGAGACCCAGTACTTC. Amino acid sequence: CASSSGLAEETQYF.

A note on this clone: Additional DNA sequences in this sample encode the identical CDR3. V and J are TRBV19 and TRBJ1-5; 9 nucleotides match TRBD1. Trimming cost V 4 bases and J 4 bases; bases outside gene matches: 2. The CDR3 totals 14 residues. Per the germline V gene, CDR1 is LNHDA and CDR2 is SQIVND (reference sequence). CDR3 bases: TGTGCCAGTAGTACGACAGGGGGAAATCAGCCCCAGCATTTT. Encoded protein: CASSTTGGNQPQHF.

The chain couples TRBV6-5 to TRBJ1-1; 8 bases fit TRBD1. With 2 bases clipped from V and 1 base from J, the junction kept 3 bases outside the gene matches. Germline CDR1 reads MNHEY; CDR2 reads SVGAGI. The CDR3 is made up of 15 amino acids. The CDR3 loop reads CASSYRQGKNTEAFF. CDR3 DNA: TGTGCCAGCAGTTACCGACAGGGGAAGAACACTGAAGCTTTCTTT.

This chain joins TRBV18 and TRBJ2-3; possibly TRBD1 for D (5 bases). The V end was cut by 4 bases, the J end by 0 bases, with 11 bases between. The CDR3 covers 15 residues. The germline V gene has CDR1 KGHSH and CDR2 LQKENI. CDR3 sequence reads: CASSLDIPSTDTQYF. Here the CDR3 DNA reads TGTGCCAGCTCACTGGACATCCCTAGCACAGATACGCAGTATTTT.

Comment on this clone: This CDR3 is also generated by other DNA sequences in the sample. This chain links TRBV4-3 with TRBJ2-7; 11 bases fit TRBD1. The CDR3 spans 15 residues. The germline V gene has CDR1 LGHNA and CDR2 YSLEER. V lost 0 bases, J lost 3 bases, and 1 base stayed unmatched. CDR3: CASSQDGTGGYEQYF. The CDR3 DNA follows: TGCGCCAGCAGCCAAGATGGGACAGGGGGCTACGAGCAGTACTTC.

V gene TRBV5-8 combines with J gene TRBJ1-4, with TRBD1 matching over 9 bases. The CDR3 length is 16 residues. The V gene end was trimmed by 5 bases and the J gene end by 0 bases; junction bases not matched to a gene: 5. CDR1 is SGHTS and CDR2 is YDEGEE in the germline V gene. CDR3 sequence: CASSLWTGATNEKLFF. Here the CDR3 DNA reads TGTGCCAGCAGTTTGTGGACAGGGGCAACTAATGAAAAACTGTTTTTT. Drawing the rest from reference TRBV5-8 and TRBJ1-4, the complete variable domain is EAGVTQSPTHLIKTRGQQATLRCSPISGHTSVYWYQQALGLGLQFLLWYDEGEERNRGNFPPRFSGRQFPNYSSELNVNALELEDSALYLCASSLWTGATNEKLFFGSGTQLSVL.

The rearrangement uses TRBV5-5 and TRBJ1-5; the D gene is possibly TRBD1 (5 bases). Germline loops: CDR1 SGHKS, CDR2 YYEKEE (reference sequence). There are 15 residues in the CDR3. V was clipped by 4 bases and J by 0 bases, with 11 bases between them. The CDR3 nucleotides are TGTGCCAGCAGCCTGACAGAGAATAGCAATCAGCCCCAGCATTTT. Translation: CASSLTENSNQPQHF.

The rearrangement uses TRBV6-6 and TRBJ1-6, with D perhaps TRBD1 (6 bases). Trimming shortened V by 2 bases and J by 6 bases, and 14 bases separated the two germline ends. The CDR3 covers 16 residues. Germline CDR1 and CDR2: MNHNY and SVGAGI (reference sequence). The CDR3 here is CASSYPPTGVNSPLHF. Written as DNA, the CDR3 is TGTGCCAGCAGTTACCCCCCGACAGGAGTTAATTCACCCCTCCACTTT.

This sequence joins TRBV30 and TRBJ2-7, with 8 positions matching TRBD1. The CDR3 length is 13 residues. The J segment lost 4 bases and the V segment lost 2 bases, leaving 4 bases of the junction unmatched. CDR1 is GTSNPN and CDR2 is SVGIG in the germline V gene (reference sequence). CDR3 DNA sequence: TGTGCCTGGAGTCCAGGGGGCGAGTACGAGCAGTACTTC. Protein sequence: CAWSPGGEYEQYF.

This clone was seen a handful of times. The V call is TRBV19, the J call TRBJ2-7; the match to TRBD1 covers 9 bases. Losses at the gene ends were 5 bases for V and 5 bases for J; bases not matched to a gene: 4. The CDR3 consists of 13 residues. Per germline, CDR1 LNHDA and CDR2 SQIVND (reference sequence). CDR3 protein: CASSGTGFDEQYF. The DNA of the CDR3 is TGTGCCAGTAGTGGGACAGGGTTCGACGAGCAGTACTTC.

In its sample, this clone was seen once. This rearrangement joins TRBV7-9 to TRBJ1-1, with D perhaps TRBD1 (6 bases). V shed 1 base and J shed 2 bases, with 11 bases lying between them. There are 15 residues in the CDR3. Germline lookup yields CDR1 SEHNR and CDR2 FQNEAQ (reference sequence). CDR3: CASSLVTGSNTEAFF. CDR3 nucleotide sequence: TGTGCCAGCAGCTTAGTTACAGGGAGTAACACTGAAGCTTTCTTT.

The chain joins TRBV5-1 to TRBJ2-3, with TRBD1 matching over 11 bases. J gave up 3 bases and V 4 bases, and 4 bases lay outside the gene matches. In germline, CDR1 is SGHRS, CDR2 YFSETQ. The CDR3 totals 15 residues. The CDR3 nucleotides read TGCGCCAGCAGCCAGGGACAGGGGGTTACAGATACGCAGTATTTT. This translates into CASSQGQGVTDTQYF. The full variable domain, its missing parts supplied by reference TRBV5-1 and TRBJ2-3, is KAGVTQTPRYLIKTRGQQVTLSCSPISGHRSVSWYQQTPGQGLQFLFEYFSETQRNKGNFPGRFSGRQFSNSRSEMNVSTLELGDSALYLCASSQGQGVTDTQYFGPGTRLTVL.

The chain joins TRBV10-3 to TRBJ2-7; D possibly corresponds to TRBD1 (6 bases). In germline, CDR1 is ENHRY, CDR2 SYGVKD. The CDR3 is 12 amino acids. The V end was cut by 3 bases, the J end by 5 bases, with 8 bases between. The CDR3 DNA reads TGTGCCATCAGTGACCAGGGGCACGAGCAGTACTTC. It is translated as CAISDQGHEQYF.

The rearrangement uses TRBV9 and TRBJ1-2; no definite D call. This CDR3 has 9 residues. Per germline, CDR1 SGDLS and CDR2 YYNGEE. V was cut by 2 bases and J by 12 bases, with 5 bases left in between. The CDR3 loop reads CASSVPHTF. CDR3 coding DNA: TGTGCCAGCAGCGTCCCTCACACCTTC.

V is TRBV7-9 and J is TRBJ2-7, with a possible D match to TRBD2 (7 bases). CDR3 length: 17 amino acids. Germline loops: CDR1 SEHNR, CDR2 FQNEAQ (reference sequence). Between the trimmed V and J ends, which lost 2 bases and 2 bases, there was a span of 19 bases. This CDR3 reads CASSLPLQGGGPYEQYF. The CDR3 DNA reads TGTGCCAGCAGCTTACCACTACAGGGAGGGGGTCCCTACGAGCAGTACTTC. The full variable domain, with the rest looked up from reference TRBV7-9 and TRBJ2-7, is DTGVSQNPRHKITKRGQNVTFRCDPISEHNRLYWYRQTLGQGPEFLTYFQNEAQLEKSRLLSDRFSAERPKGSFSTLEIQRTEQGDSAMYLCASSLPLQGGGPYEQYFGPGTRLTVT.

The chain has TRBV10-2 and TRBJ1-1; TRBD1 matches 8 bases. The V gene's germline CDR1 is WSHSY and CDR2 SAAADI. The CDR3 is 17 amino acids. The V segment lost 7 bases and the J segment 4 bases; nucleotides outside the gene matches: 17. CDR3 DNA sequence: TGCGCCAGCACCCCCGGACAGGGTGGGTTCGACGGCACTGAAGCTTTCTTT. Translating gives CASTPGQGGFDGTEAFF.

V gene TRBV4-1 combines with J gene TRBJ2-3; a weak D match, TRBD1 (6 bases). Germline CDR1 reads MGHRA; CDR2 reads YSYEKL. This CDR3 has 16 residues. The ends were cut back, 1 base at V and 5 bases at J, with 16 bases in the middle. The CDR3 DNA sequence: TGCGCCAGCAGCCAAGGAGCAGGGGCCCGGGAAGATACGCAGTATTTT. It specifies CASSQGAGAREDTQYF.